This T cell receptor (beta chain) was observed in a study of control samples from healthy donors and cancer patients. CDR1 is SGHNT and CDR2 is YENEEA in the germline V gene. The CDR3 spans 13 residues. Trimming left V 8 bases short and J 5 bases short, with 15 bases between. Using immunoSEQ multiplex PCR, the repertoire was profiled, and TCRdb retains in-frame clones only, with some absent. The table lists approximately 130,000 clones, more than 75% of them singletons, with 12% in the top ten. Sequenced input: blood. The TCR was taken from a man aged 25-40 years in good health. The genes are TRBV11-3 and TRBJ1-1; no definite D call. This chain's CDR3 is CASGGRLGTEAFF. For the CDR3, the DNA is TGTGCCAGCGGTGGGAGGCTCGGAACTGAAGCTTTCTTT.